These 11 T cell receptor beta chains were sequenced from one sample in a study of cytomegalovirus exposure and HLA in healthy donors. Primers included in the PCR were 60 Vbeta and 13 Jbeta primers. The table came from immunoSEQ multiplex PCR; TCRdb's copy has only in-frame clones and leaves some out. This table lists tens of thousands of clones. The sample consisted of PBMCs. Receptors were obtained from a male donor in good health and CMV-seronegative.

The CDR3 DNA sequence: TGCGCCAGCAGTGAGTCTGCGGGGGACGCACCAGATACGCAGTATTTT. Amino acids: CASSESAGDAPDTQYF. This chain connects TRBV10-2 to TRBJ2-3; 7 bases match TRBD2. After removal of 0 bases from V and 4 bases from J, the junction contained 7 bases not matched to a gene. This CDR3 spans 16 amino acids. CDR1 WSHSY and CDR2 SAAADI come from the germline V gene.

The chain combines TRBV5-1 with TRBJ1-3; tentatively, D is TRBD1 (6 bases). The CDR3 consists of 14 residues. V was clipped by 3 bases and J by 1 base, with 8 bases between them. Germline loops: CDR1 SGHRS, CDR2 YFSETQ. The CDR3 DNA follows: TGCGCCAGCAGCTCAGGGGCATCTGGAAACACCATATATTTT. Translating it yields CASSSGASGNTIYF.

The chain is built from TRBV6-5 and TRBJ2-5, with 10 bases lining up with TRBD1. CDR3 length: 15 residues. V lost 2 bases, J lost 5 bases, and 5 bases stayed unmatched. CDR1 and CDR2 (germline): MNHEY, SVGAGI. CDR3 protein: CASSYETGGVETQYF. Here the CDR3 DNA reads TGTGCCAGCAGTTACGAGACAGGGGGCGTTGAGACCCAGTACTTC.

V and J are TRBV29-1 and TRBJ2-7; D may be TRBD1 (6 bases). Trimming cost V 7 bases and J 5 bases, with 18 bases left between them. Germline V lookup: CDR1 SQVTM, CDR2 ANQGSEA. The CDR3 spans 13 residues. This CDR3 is CSARDTVIHEQYF. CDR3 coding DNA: TGCAGCGCCCGGGACACCGTCATCCACGAGCAGTACTTC.

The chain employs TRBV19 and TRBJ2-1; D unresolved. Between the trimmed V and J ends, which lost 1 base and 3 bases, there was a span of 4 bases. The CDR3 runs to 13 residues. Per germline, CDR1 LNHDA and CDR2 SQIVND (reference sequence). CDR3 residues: CASSIGSYNEQFF. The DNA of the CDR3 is TGTGCCAGTAGTATAGGGAGCTACAATGAGCAGTTCTTC.

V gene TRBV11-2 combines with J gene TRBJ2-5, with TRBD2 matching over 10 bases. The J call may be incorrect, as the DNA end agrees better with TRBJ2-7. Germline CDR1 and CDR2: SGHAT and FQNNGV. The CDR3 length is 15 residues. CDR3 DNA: TGTGCCAGCAGCTTAGAACTAGCGGGAACCTACGAGCAGTACTTC. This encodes CASSLELAGTYEQYF.

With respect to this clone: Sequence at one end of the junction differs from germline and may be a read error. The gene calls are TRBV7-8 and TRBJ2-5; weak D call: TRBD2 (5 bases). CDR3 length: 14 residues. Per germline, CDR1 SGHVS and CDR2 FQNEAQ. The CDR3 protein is CASSLGAFSENQYF. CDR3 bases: TGTGCCAGCAGCTTAGGGGCCTTTAGCGAGAACCAGTACTTC.

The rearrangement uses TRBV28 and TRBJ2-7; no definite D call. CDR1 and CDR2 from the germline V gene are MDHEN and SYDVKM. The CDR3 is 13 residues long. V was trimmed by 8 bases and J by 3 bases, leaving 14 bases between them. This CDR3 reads CASQATLYYEQYF. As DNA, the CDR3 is TGTGCCAGCCAGGCCACGTTGTACTACGAGCAGTACTTC. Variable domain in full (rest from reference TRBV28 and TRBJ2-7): DVKVTQSSRYLVKRTGEKVFLECVQDMDHENMFWYRQDPGLGLRLIYFSYDVKMKEKGDIPEGYSVSREKKERFSLILESASTNQTSMYLCASQATLYYEQYFGPGTRLTVT.

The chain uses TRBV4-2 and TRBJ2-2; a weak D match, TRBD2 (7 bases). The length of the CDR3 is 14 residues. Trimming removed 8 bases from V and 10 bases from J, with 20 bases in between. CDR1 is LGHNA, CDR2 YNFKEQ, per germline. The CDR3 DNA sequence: TGTGCCAGCGCTGAAGGGGGGGGGCAGTTGGAGCTGTTTTTT. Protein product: CASAEGGGQLELFF.

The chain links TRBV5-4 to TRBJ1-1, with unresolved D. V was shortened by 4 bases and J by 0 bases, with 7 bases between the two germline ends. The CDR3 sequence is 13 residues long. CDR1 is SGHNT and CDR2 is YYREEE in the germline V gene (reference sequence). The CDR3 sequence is CASSPWLNTEAFF. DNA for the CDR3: TGTGCCAGCAGCCCATGGCTGAACACTGAAGCTTTCTTT.

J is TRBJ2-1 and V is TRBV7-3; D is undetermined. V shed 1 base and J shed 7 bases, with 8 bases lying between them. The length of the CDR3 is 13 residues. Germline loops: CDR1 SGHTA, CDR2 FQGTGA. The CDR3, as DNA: TGTGCCAGCAGCTTAAGCGCTCTGAATGAGCAGTTCTTC. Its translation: CASSLSALNEQFF.